The present entry profiles one TCR beta chain with its context. This clone's antigen is unknown. Qualities for individual bases were not recorded, and no much larger clone is one base off. This sample was taken from a study of control samples from healthy donors and cancer patients (TCRdb year 2020). The library was built by means of the immunoSEQ multiplex PCR assay. Sourced from immuneACCESS, this table was stored by TCRdb with only in-frame sequences that have V and J called. A share of the clones is absent; for the studies checked, an unresolved V gene accounts for under half, and the remainder has no known explanation. The sample table shows some 130,000 clones, and around 90% are seen once. The top ten clonotypes cover approximately 2.7% of the sample. The cysteine opens and the phenylalanine closes a CDR3 of 15 amino acids. Just CDR3 DNA is preserved here, 45 bases in frame from base 1. For CDR1 and CDR2, the germline V gene lists SGDLS and YYNGEE. V is pruned by 3 bases and J by 7 bases, leaving 10 bases of the junction without a gene match.

The V gene is TRBV9 and the J gene is TRBJ1-5, with 7 bases matching TRBD1. The sequence derives from a young man in good health. The sequenced material came from blood. The CDR3 corresponds to CASSEQGREWQPQHF. The DNA sequence follows: TGTGCCAGCAGCGAACAGGGGAGAGAATGGCAGCCCCAGCATTTT. With the portions outside the CDR3 filled from the reference TRBV9 and TRBJ1-5 genes, the complete variable region becomes DSGVTQTPKHLITATGQRVTLRCSPRSGDLSVYWYQQSLDQGLQFLIQYYNGEERAKGNILERFSAQQFPDLHSELNLSSLELGDSALYFCASSEQGREWQPQHFGDGTRLSIL.